This entry lists 20 T cell receptor beta chains sequenced from one sample in a study of early T cells in non-severe SARS-CoV-2 infection. TCRdb used MiXCR to reprocess the 5' RACE reads, holding one entry per CDR3 protein. The sample yields around 63,000 distinct CDR3 sequences, 9% to 10% seen once. This specimen consisted of whole blood, obtained at baseline. These receptors originate from an adult who was a healthcare worker with PCR-confirmed SARS-CoV-2 infection or an uninfected control (not recorded which).

This clonotype was counted ten times or more. The rearrangement joins TRBV12-3 or TRBV12-4 to TRBJ2-1; D is unclear. The V gene lost 1 base and the J gene lost 1 base, with 8 bases spanning the gap. This CDR3 spans 15 amino acids. CDR3 loop: CASSLGHGSYNEQFF. The CDR3 DNA is TGTGCCAGCAGTTTAGGACATGGGTCCTACAATGAGCAGTTCTTC.

This clonotype was found many times. The V call is TRBV15, the J call TRBJ1-3, with D unresolved. The germline V gene has CDR1 LNHNV and CDR2 YYDKDF (reference sequence). The CDR3 consists of 15 residues. V dropped 0 bases and J dropped 4 bases, with 10 bases sitting between them. CDR3 DNA sequence: TGTGCCACCAGCAGAGACGAACTGGGAGGAAACACCATATATTTT. This translates into CATSRDELGGNTIYF.

This clonotype was detected only a few times. This sequence joins TRBV10-3 and TRBJ2-6; D remains ambiguous. Per the germline V gene, CDR1 is ENHRY and CDR2 is SYGVKD. V lost 3 bases to trimming and J lost 0 bases, with 12 bases between them. The CDR3 is made up of 17 amino acids. The CDR3: CAISDYWTTSGANVLTF. The CDR3 nucleotides are TGTGCCATCAGTGATTATTGGACCACCTCTGGGGCCAACGTCCTGACTTTC.

The rearrangement uses TRBV6-5 and TRBJ1-2; no clear D gene. The CDR3 spans 14 residues. Trimming took off 0 bases at V and 8 bases at J, with 13 bases between the two ends. Germline V CDR1 and CDR2: MNHEY, SVGAGI. In DNA, the CDR3 is TGTGCCAGCAGTTACTCAGGGCACCGAGACGGCTACACCTTC. It specifies CASSYSGHRDGYTF.

This clonotype was found a few times. In DNA form, the CDR3 reads TGTGCCAGCAGCGTAGGAGGGGTCTTGCGCACTGAGCAGTTCTTC. It translates to CASSVGGVLRTEQFF. This sequence joins TRBV9 and TRBJ2-1, with D perhaps given as TRBD1 or TRBD2 (5 bases each). The CDR3 runs to 15 residues. Germline V gene sequence: CDR1 SGDLS, CDR2 YYNGEE. V dropped 0 bases and J dropped 9 bases, with 16 bases sitting between them.

This clonotype was counted only a few times. The chain couples TRBV5-4 to TRBJ2-2; D is uncertain. Germline V lookup: CDR1 SGHNT, CDR2 YYREEE (reference sequence). CDR3 length: 15 residues. The V end was cut by 1 base, the J end by 1 base, with 8 bases between. The CDR3 spells CASSLKQKNTGELFF. For the CDR3, the DNA is TGTGCCAGCAGCTTGAAACAGAAGAACACCGGGGAGCTGTTTTTT.

This chain links TRBV27 with TRBJ2-4; the match to TRBD1 covers 7 bases. The CDR3 is 15 amino acids. The V gene's germline CDR1 is MNHEY and CDR2 SMNVEV (reference sequence). With 8 bases clipped from V and 3 bases from J, the junction kept 10 bases outside the gene matches. CDR3 in amino acids: CASSPGDRNKNIQYF. The CDR3 region has the DNA TGTGCCAGCTCCCCCGGGGACAGAAACAAAAACATTCAGTACTTC.

This clonotype was seen many times. This chain joins TRBV10-3 and TRBJ1-1; 10 bases agree with TRBD1. The CDR3 has 14 amino acids. Trimming at V came to 7 bases and at J to 7 bases, leaving 9 bases not matched to a gene. In germline, CDR1 is ENHRY, CDR2 SYGVKD. The CDR3 is CAIKDRGPGDEAFF. The CDR3 DNA sequence: TGTGCCATCAAAGACAGGGGGCCAGGAGATGAAGCTTTCTTT.

This clonotype was observed at least ten times. The J gene is TRBJ1-6, the V gene TRBV15; D possibly corresponds to TRBD1 (6 bases). Trimming pared 1 base from V and 9 bases from J, leaving 10 bases between. CDR1 LNHNV and CDR2 YYDKDF come from the germline V gene (reference sequence). This CDR3 is built from 14 residues. The chain's CDR3 is CATSRARGFSPLHF. The CDR3 coding sequence is TGTGCCACCAGCAGAGCCAGGGGCTTTTCACCCCTCCACTTT.

This clonotype has only a few counts. The chain employs TRBV18 and TRBJ2-7; possibly TRBD1 for D (5 bases). The CDR3 extends over 15 amino acids. Germline-derived CDR1 and CDR2 are KGHSH and LQKENI. V lost 2 bases and J 5 bases, leaving 16 bases between the germline ends. The CDR3 DNA sequence: TGTGCCAGCTCACCAACTCGTCAGGGCAACCACGAGCAGTACTTC. Amino acid sequence: CASSPTRQGNHEQYF.

This rearrangement joins TRBV12-3 or TRBV12-4 to TRBJ2-7, with D possibly matching TRBD2 (7 bases). The CDR3 runs to 14 residues. The V and J ends lost 5 bases and 3 bases respectively, with 14 bases between them. The CDR3 DNA reads as TGTGCCAGCAGTCCACAGGGAGGGGGCTACGAGCAGTACTTC. Its protein is CASSPQGGGYEQYF.

This clonotype was observed a handful of times. V gene TRBV28 combines with J gene TRBJ2-3, with TRBD2 identical over 7 bases. The J segment lost 1 base and the V segment lost 4 bases, leaving 14 bases of the junction unmatched. Germline values: CDR1 MDHEN, CDR2 SYDVKM. The CDR3 is 18 residues long. As DNA, the CDR3 is TGTGCCAGCAGTTATGTGCTGAGGTGGGAGGGAGGCACAGATACGCAGTATTTT. Its translation: CASSYVLRWEGGTDTQYF.

This clonotype was observed at least ten times. The genes are TRBV3-1 and TRBJ2-2, with TRBD2 matching over 9 bases. Germline lookup yields CDR1 LGHDT and CDR2 YNNKEL (reference sequence). With V trimmed by 7 bases and J by 4 bases, 4 bases remained unmatched. The CDR3 length is 14 residues. CDR3 sequence: CASMASGTTGELFF. The CDR3 nucleotides are TGTGCCAGCATGGCTAGCGGGACCACCGGGGAGCTGTTTTTT.

The chain couples TRBV4-3 to TRBJ1-1, with D unresolved. CDR1 is LGHNA and CDR2 is YSLEER in the germline V gene. This CDR3 comprises 15 residues. The V end was cut by 0 bases, the J end by 4 bases, with 12 bases between. The CDR3 is CASSQDRGAGTEAFF. CDR3 DNA: TGCGCCAGCAGCCAAGATCGGGGAGCGGGCACTGAAGCTTTCTTT.

This clonotype was counted a few times. The genes are TRBV6-2 or TRBV6-3 and TRBJ2-1, with 9 bases matching TRBD1. This CDR3 is built from 16 residues. CDR1 is MNHEY and CDR2 is SVGEGT in the germline V gene. The junction had 5 bases not matched to a gene; V was cut back by 1 base and J by 4 bases. In DNA, the CDR3 is TGTGCCAGCAGTTACTTTGACAGGGGGTCTTACAATGAGCAGTTCTTC. It codes for CASSYFDRGSYNEQFF.

This clonotype came up many times. This chain joins TRBV14 and TRBJ2-4; 9 positions agree with TRBD2. V lost 4 bases, J lost 9 bases, and 7 bases stayed unmatched. The CDR3 runs 14 residues. Per germline, CDR1 SGHDN and CDR2 FVKESK. For the CDR3, the DNA is TGTGCCAGCAGCCTCCTGGGAGCGGGAGGCATTCAGTACTTC. Translated, it gives CASSLLGAGGIQYF.

This clonotype has only a few counts. This chain uses TRBV7-2 with TRBJ2-5; the D gene could be TRBD1 or TRBD2 (5 bases each). CDR1 is SGHTA and CDR2 is FQGNSA in the germline V gene. The CDR3 totals 15 residues. Trimming left V 4 bases short and J 1 base short, with 13 bases between. CDR3 coding DNA: TGTGCCAGCAGCTCCCGTGGGGGACCCCAAGAGACCCAGTACTTC. Translating it yields CASSSRGGPQETQYF.

The chain employs TRBV19 and TRBJ2-1, with no clear D. Trimming left V 8 bases short and J 0 bases short, with 11 bases between. CDR3 length: 14 residues. Germline V CDR1 and CDR2: LNHDA, SQIVND (reference sequence). The CDR3 is CASADSSSYNEQFF. The CDR3 DNA reads as TGTGCCAGTGCCGACTCAAGCTCCTACAATGAGCAGTTCTTC.

This clonotype occurred a few times. The chain recombines TRBV7-2 with TRBJ1-5; 7 bases align to TRBD1. The germline V gene encodes CDR1 SGHTA and CDR2 FQGNSA. V shed 4 bases, J shed 6 bases, and the junction held 6 bases outside the gene matches. CDR3 size: 14 residues. CDR3 DNA sequence: TGTGCCAGCAGCTCACAGGGGTACACTCAGCCCCAGCATTTT. It codes for CASSSQGYTQPQHF. The full variable domain, its missing parts supplied by reference TRBV7-2 and TRBJ1-5, is GAGVSQSPSNKVTEKGKDVELRCDPISGHTALYWYRQSLGQGLEFLIYFQGNSAPDKSGLPSDRFSAERTGGSVSTLTIQRTQQEDSAVYLCASSSQGYTQPQHFGDGTRLSIL.

The chain uses TRBV20-1 and TRBJ2-7; 7 nucleotides align to TRBD2. The CDR3 sequence is 16 residues long. Germline assignment: CDR1 DFQATT and CDR2 SNEGSKA (reference sequence). With V trimmed by 0 bases and J by 2 bases, 10 bases remained unmatched. This chain's CDR3 is CSARDPLAGVAYEQYF. The CDR3 nucleotides read TGCAGTGCTAGAGACCCCCTGGCGGGGGTGGCCTACGAGCAGTACTTC.